This T cell receptor (beta chain) came from a study of T cells after posttransplantation cyclophosphamide. The study's findings and limits: TRB overlap between skin or GI tissue T cells and blood was limited. Later post-transplant blood repertoires were often dominated by donor CD8+ memory clones. After PTCy, TRB diversity resembled that of CNI/methotrexate controls.

With respect to this clone: Its matching antigen is unknown.

The method was immunoSEQ multiplex PCR; TCRdb's version includes in-frame clones alone and lacks a portion of them. Altogether around 66,000 clones are present, 80% to 95% being singletons, with the ten largest covering about 3.2%. Germline V gene lookup returns CDR1 LNHDA and CDR2 SQIVND (reference sequence). Trimming stripped 5 bases from V and 1 base from J, with 20 bases between. The CDR3 length is 17 residues. This TCR was recovered from a woman aged 25-40 years in good health and a related stem cell transplant donor. V usage is TRBV19 and J usage is TRBJ1-2, with D perhaps TRBD1 (6 bases). The sequenced material came from PBMCs. DNA for the CDR3: TGTGCCAGTAGTTTCATGGTGGGGGGCAGAAGTAACTATGGCTACACCTTC. It yields the protein CASSFMVGGRSNYGYTF.